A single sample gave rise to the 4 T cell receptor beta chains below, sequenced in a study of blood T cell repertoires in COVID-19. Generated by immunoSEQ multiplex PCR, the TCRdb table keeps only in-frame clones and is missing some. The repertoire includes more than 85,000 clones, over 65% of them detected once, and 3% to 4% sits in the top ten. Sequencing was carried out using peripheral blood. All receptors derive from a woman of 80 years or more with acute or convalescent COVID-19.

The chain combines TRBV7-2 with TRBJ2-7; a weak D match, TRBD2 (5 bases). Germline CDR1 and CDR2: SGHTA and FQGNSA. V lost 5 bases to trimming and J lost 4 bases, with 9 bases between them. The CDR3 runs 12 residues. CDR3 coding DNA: TGTGCCAGCAGCCGGACTGGATACGAGCAGTACTTC. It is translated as CASSRTGYEQYF.

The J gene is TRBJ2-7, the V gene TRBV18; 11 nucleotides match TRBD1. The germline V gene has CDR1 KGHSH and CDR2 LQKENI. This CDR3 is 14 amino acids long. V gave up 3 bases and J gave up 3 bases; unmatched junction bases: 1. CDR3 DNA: TGTGCCAGCTCACCGGGACAGGGGGTCTACGAGCAGTACTTC. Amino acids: CASSPGQGVYEQYF.

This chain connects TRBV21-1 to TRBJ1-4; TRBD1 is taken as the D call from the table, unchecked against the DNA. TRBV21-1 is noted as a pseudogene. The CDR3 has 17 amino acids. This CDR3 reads CASSNHRCGRANEKLFF. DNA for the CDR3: TGTGCCAGCAGCAATCACAGGTGCGGCAGGGCGAATGAAAAACTGTTTTTT.

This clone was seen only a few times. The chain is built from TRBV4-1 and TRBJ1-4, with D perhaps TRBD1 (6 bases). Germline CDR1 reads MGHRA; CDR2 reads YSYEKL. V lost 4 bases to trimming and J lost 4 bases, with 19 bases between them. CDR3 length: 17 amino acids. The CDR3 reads CASSLSPGTLYNEKLFF. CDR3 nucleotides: TGCGCCAGCAGCCTCAGTCCAGGGACACTTTATAATGAAAAACTGTTTTTT.